The 24 T cell receptor beta chains reported below all come from one sample, sequenced in a study of early T cells in non-severe SARS-CoV-2 infection. TCRdb re-called the 5' RACE reads with MiXCR, one entry per CDR3 protein. The sample records 100,000 to 140,000 distinct CDR3 sequences, 11% being singletons. Specimen: whole blood. The receptors here all came from an adult who was a healthcare worker with PCR-confirmed SARS-CoV-2 infection or an uninfected control (not recorded which).

J is TRBJ2-7 and V is TRBV28, with D uncertain. This CDR3 is 14 amino acids long. Germline V CDR1 and CDR2: MDHEN, SYDVKM. V was clipped by 7 bases and J by 2 bases, with 15 bases between them. The CDR3 nucleotides are TGTGCCAGCAAACCCTCTCTGGGAACCTACGAGCAGTACTTC. The encoded protein is CASKPSLGTYEQYF.

This clonotype was detected many times. The chain recombines TRBV3-1 with TRBJ2-1, with 11 positions matching TRBD2. Trimming at V came to 7 bases and at J to 5 bases, leaving 7 bases not matched to a gene. The CDR3 contains 15 residues. Germline-derived CDR1 and CDR2 are LGHDT and YNNKEL (reference sequence). DNA of the CDR3: TGTGCCAGCAATAGGGAACTAGCGGGAGACAATGAGCAGTTCTTC. This sequence encodes CASNRELAGDNEQFF.

This clonotype was observed a few times. The chain employs TRBV20-1 and TRBJ2-7; tentatively, D is TRBD1 (5 bases). The CDR3 loop spans 14 amino acids. Trimming took off 0 bases at V and 4 bases at J, with 13 bases between the two ends. In germline, CDR1 is DFQATT, CDR2 SNEGSKA (reference sequence). CDR3 DNA: TGCAGTGCTAGAGATCTAGGCAGGGTGTACGAGCAGTACTTC. It is translated as CSARDLGRVYEQYF.

V usage is TRBV12-3 or TRBV12-4 and J usage is TRBJ1-1; D might be TRBD1 (5 bases). V lost 7 bases, J lost 9 bases, and 15 bases lay in between. This CDR3 spans 12 amino acids. Here the CDR3 reads CASTQMGPKAFF. The CDR3 bases are TGTGCCAGCACCCAAATGGGGCCGAAAGCTTTCTTT.

The chain employs TRBV7-3 and TRBJ2-1; maybe TRBD2 (5 bases). V lost 2 bases and J 1 base, leaving 9 bases between the germline ends. Germline assignment: CDR1 SGHTA and CDR2 FQGTGA. This CDR3 region has 15 residues. The CDR3 DNA follows: TGTGCCAGCAGCTTAGTAGCGACTTCCTACAATGAGCAGTTCTTC. Amino acid sequence: CASSLVATSYNEQFF. Full variable domain (remainder filled in from reference TRBV7-3 and TRBJ2-1): GAGVSQTPSNKVTEKGKYVELRCDPISGHTALYWYRQSLGQGPEFLIYFQGTGAADDSGLPNDRFFAVRPEGSVSTLKIQRTERGDSAVYLCASSLVATSYNEQFFGPGTRLTVL.

The chain links TRBV7-8 to TRBJ2-7, with TRBD2 matching 9 bases. The CDR3 contains 14 residues. Losses at the gene ends were 4 bases for V and 2 bases for J; bases not matched to a gene: 3. The germline V gene encodes CDR1 SGHVS and CDR2 FQNEAQ. In DNA, the CDR3 is TGTGCCAGCAGCTCCCTAGCGGGAACCTACGAGCAGTACTTC. Its protein is CASSSLAGTYEQYF.

The chain links TRBV20-1 to TRBJ2-1; 7 bases match TRBD2. Germline-derived CDR1 and CDR2 are DFQATT and SNEGSKA (reference sequence). The junction had 11 bases not matched to a gene; V was cut back by 5 bases and J by 7 bases. This CDR3 comprises 14 residues. This CDR3 is CSAAGLAEWNEQFF. The DNA for the CDR3 is TGCAGTGCTGCAGGCCTAGCGGAGTGGAATGAGCAGTTCTTC.

In this sample, this clonotype turned up many times. V gene TRBV12-3 or TRBV12-4 combines with J gene TRBJ2-1; 8 bases line up with TRBD2. After removal of 6 bases from V and 7 bases from J, the junction contained 14 bases not matched to a gene. This CDR3 comprises 16 residues. CDR3 nucleotide sequence: TGTGCCAGCAGAACCCTTGAGCGGGAGTGGGGTAATGAGCAGTTCTTC. This encodes CASRTLEREWGNEQFF.

This clonotype showed up many times. The chain joins TRBV6-2 or TRBV6-3 to TRBJ2-1; TRBD2 aligns across 9 bases. Germline lookup yields CDR1 MNHEY and CDR2 SVGEGT. J was trimmed by 5 bases and V by 8 bases; bases with no gene match: 10. CDR3 size: 15 residues. The CDR3 DNA is TGTGCCAGCCGACTTAGCGGGAGTATCGACAATGAGCAGTTCTTC. Protein: CASRLSGSIDNEQFF.

This rearrangement joins TRBV7-2 to TRBJ2-3; 7 positions agree with TRBD1. Germline lookup yields CDR1 SGHTA and CDR2 FQGNSA. V gave up 1 base and J gave up 4 bases; unmatched junction bases: 14. There are 18 residues in the CDR3. The CDR3 DNA follows: TGTGCCAGCAGCTTAGAGTCGCCGTGGACAGGATGGGCAGATACGCAGTATTTT. Its protein is CASSLESPWTGWADTQYF.

This rearrangement joins TRBV12-3 or TRBV12-4 to TRBJ1-1; D call uncertain. V lost 2 bases to trimming and J lost 3 bases, with 10 bases between them. The CDR3 sequence is 14 residues long. CDR3 nucleotides: TGTGCCAGCAGTTTAATAACGGGGTACACTGAAGCTTTCTTT. This codes for CASSLITGYTEAFF.

This clonotype was seen many times. This chain links TRBV12-3 or TRBV12-4 with TRBJ1-5; D unresolved. The CDR3 covers 13 residues. V was cut by 0 bases and J by 7 bases, with 7 bases left in between. In nucleotides, the CDR3 is TGTGCCAGCAGTTTAGCGGCGGGACAGCCCCAGCATTTT. It specifies CASSLAAGQPQHF.

The gene calls are TRBV4-3 and TRBJ2-7; 11 bases match TRBD2. The CDR3 consists of 15 residues. The J segment lost 3 bases and the V segment lost 4 bases, leaving 5 bases of the junction unmatched. In germline, CDR1 is LGHNA, CDR2 YSLEER. In nucleotides, the CDR3 is TGCGCCAGCAGCCCCGGGACTAGCGGACGCTACGAGCAGTACTTC. Its translation is CASSPGTSGRYEQYF.

The chain carries TRBV20-1 and TRBJ2-5; maybe TRBD2 (7 bases). Germline V gives CDR1 DFQATT, CDR2 SNEGSKA (reference sequence). The CDR3 is 15 amino acids. V lost 3 bases to trimming and J lost 7 bases, with 21 bases between them. The CDR3 protein is CSASQIRGAKGTQYF. The CDR3 DNA is TGCAGTGCTAGTCAAATACGGGGGGCGAAGGGGACCCAGTACTTC.

V and J are TRBV11-2 and TRBJ2-1, with 8 bases identical to TRBD2. V was pared by 4 bases and J by 6 bases, with 17 bases of the junction left unmatched. This CDR3 region has 18 residues. Germline CDR1 reads SGHAT; CDR2 reads FQNNGV. CDR3 sequence (DNA): TGTGCCAGCAGCTCTTTAGTGGGGTCGGCGGGAGGCCGCAATGAGCAGTTCTTC. This sequence encodes CASSSLVGSAGGRNEQFF. Supplemented by reference TRBV11-2 and TRBJ2-1, the full variable domain reads EAGVAQSPRYKIIEKRQSVAFWCNPISGHATLYWYQQILGQGPKLLIQFQNNGVVDDSQLPKDRFSAERLKGVDSTLKIQPAKLEDSAVYLCASSSLVGSAGGRNEQFFGPGTRLTVL.

There are a few counts of this clonotype. The J gene is TRBJ2-2, the V gene TRBV6-2 or TRBV6-3; tentative D call: TRBD1 (5 bases). Trimming left V 6 bases short and J 2 bases short, with 16 bases between. Germline assignment: CDR1 MNHEY and CDR2 SVGEGT. The CDR3 runs to 16 residues. CDR3 sequence reads: CASSLRPRDNTGELFF. The CDR3 DNA sequence: TGTGCCAGCAGCTTACGCCCCAGGGATAACACCGGGGAGCTGTTTTTT.

This clonotype was picked up many times. The V and J genes are TRBV6-6 and TRBJ2-5, with D unclear. The CDR3 has 16 amino acids. Germline V gene sequence: CDR1 MNHNY, CDR2 SVGAGI (reference sequence). Trimming cost V 4 bases and J 1 base, with 16 bases left between them. This CDR3 is CASSSDPPRRQETQYF. The CDR3 coding sequence is TGTGCCAGCAGTTCTGACCCCCCTAGGCGCCAAGAGACCCAGTACTTC.

This clonotype was counted ten times or more. The chain employs TRBV6-6 and TRBJ2-3; no reliable D call. The length of the CDR3 is 16 residues. Trimming took 6 bases from V and 2 from J, leaving 18 bases between them. CDR1 is MNHNY, CDR2 SVGAGI, per germline (reference sequence). The CDR3: CASSKAPGRYTDTQYF. Written as DNA, the CDR3 is TGTGCCAGCAGCAAAGCCCCCGGACGTTACACAGATACGCAGTATTTT.

The sample holds many counts of this clonotype. The chain is built from TRBV15 and TRBJ2-2; the D call may be TRBD1 or TRBD2 (6 bases each). The germline V and J ends were trimmed by 6 bases and 5 bases, with 19 bases remaining between them. CDR3 length: 16 residues. From germline, CDR1 is LNHNV and CDR2 YYDKDF (reference sequence). The DNA for the CDR3 is TGTGCCACCAGTGATAATAGGGGGGCGCGGACCGGGGAGCTGTTTTTT. Translating gives CATSDNRGARTGELFF.

Points on this clonotype: A much larger clone is a single base away; this may be a read error. The V call is TRBV6-6, the J call TRBJ2-3; no clear D. Germline CDR1 is MNHNY and CDR2 is SVGAGI (reference sequence). There are 14 residues in the CDR3. The CDR3 reads CACSSRAGQDTQYF. The CDR3 bases are TGTGCCTGCAGTTCTCGGGCAGGCCAAGATACGCAGTATTTT.

The gene calls are TRBV18 and TRBJ2-1; D may be TRBD2 (6 bases). The V and J ends lost 0 bases and 14 bases respectively, with 11 bases between them. Per the germline V gene, CDR1 is KGHSH and CDR2 is LQKENI. The CDR3 totals 12 residues. CDR3: CASSPPTGEKFF. CDR3 DNA sequence: TGTGCCAGCTCACCACCAACGGGAGAGAAGTTCTTC.

Ten or more counts support this clonotype. V usage is TRBV7-6 and J usage is TRBJ1-2; D is possibly TRBD1 (5 bases). V lost 4 bases to trimming and J lost 7 bases, with 22 bases between them. Germline values: CDR1 SGHVS, CDR2 FNYEAQ. The CDR3 runs 16 residues. This chain's CDR3 is CASSSGTAIPGGGYTF. CDR3 in DNA: TGTGCCAGCAGCTCGGGGACGGCCATCCCGGGGGGTGGCTACACCTTC.

The CDR3 sequence: CASSETSGRQETQYF. CDR3 in DNA: TGTGCCAGCAGTGAAACTAGCGGGAGGCAAGAGACCCAGTACTTC. V and J are TRBV2 and TRBJ2-5; 12 bases fit TRBD2. V was pared by 2 bases and J by 2 bases, with 0 bases of the junction left unmatched. Looked up from germline, CDR1 is SNHLY and CDR2 is FYNNEI. This CDR3 has 15 amino acids.

The chain carries TRBV11-2 and TRBJ2-1, with 8 bases that match TRBD1. Looked up from germline, CDR1 is SGHAT and CDR2 is FQNNGV. The CDR3 covers 15 residues. Losses at the gene ends were 6 bases for V and 1 base for J; bases not matched to a gene: 5. The CDR3 coding sequence is TGTGCCAGCAGTTCTGGACAGGGTTCCTACAATGAGCAGTTCTTC. Translating gives CASSSGQGSYNEQFF.